Given below is one T cell receptor (beta chain) in context. This entry belongs to a study of blood T cell repertoires in COVID-19. Looking at the study overall: The United States, Italy and Spain were the sources of the acute and convalescent COVID-19 samples.

The CDR3 is made up of 15 amino acids. Trimming took 4 bases from V and 4 from J; bases not matched to a gene: 6. CDR1 and CDR2 from the germline V gene are MNHEY and SMNVEV (reference sequence). Produced via immunoSEQ multiplex PCR; TCRdb's table is partial and in-frame only. The data hold approximately 120,000 clones, with about three quarters observed a single time. Sequencing was done on a sample of peripheral blood. The TCR comes from a human donor in a cohort sampled during active or convalescent COVID-19. V usage is TRBV27 and J usage is TRBJ1-3; the match to TRBD1 covers 8 bases. In DNA form, the CDR3 reads TGTGCCAGCAGTTCTCGACAGGGGATGGGAAACACCATATATTTT. This sequence encodes CASSSRQGMGNTIYF.